This TCR beta chain was identified during a study of spatial heterogeneity in lung cancer. From the 5' RACE reads, TCRdb called clonotypes with MiXCR, one entry per CDR3 protein. The repertoire holds approximately 110,000 distinct CDR3 sequences, 10% to 14% seen once, with around 24% in the top ten. Germline lookup yields CDR1 MDHEN and CDR2 SYDVKM. This CDR3 spans 12 amino acids. The trim removed 1 base at V and 13 bases at J, leaving 4 bases unmatched. Time point specified: blood at routine non-recurrence follow-up after resection. The TCR was taken from a female donor with early-stage non-small cell lung cancer. The chain joins TRBV28 to TRBJ2-1; the match to TRBD1 covers 7 bases. Source: PBMCs, taken at follow-up. The CDR3 sequence is CASSLFRTGQFF. CDR3 nucleotides: TGTGCCAGCAGTTTATTCAGGACAGGACAGTTCTTC.